The 26 T cell receptor beta chains below were found in one sample sequenced in a study of regulatory T cells in long-lasting Graves disease. Libraries of TCR beta came from iRepertoire HTBI primers plus Arm-PCR of CDR3 regions. TCRdb ran MiXCR on the multiplex PCR reads and lists one entry per CDR3 protein. The sample lists 450,000 to 600,000 distinct CDR3 sequences, roughly 14% occurring once. Sample time point: newly diagnosed GD, antithyroid drugs for less than 3 months. Construction of the TCR library relied on RNA isolated from PBMCs. The same data also contributed to another study, on T cells in Graves' hyperthyroidism and ophthalmopathy.

The sample was peripheral blood mononuclear cells (PBMCs), taken at new diagnosis, from a patient treated with antithyroid drugs. These receptors were taken from a man younger than 45 with Graves disease.

Comment on this clonotype: A much larger clone lies a single base off, so this may be a read error. It is likely a read error, because the conserved phenylalanine at the end of the CDR3 is missing. Because the CDR3's place on the DNA is in doubt, the DNA is left out and the CDR3 is given as listed by TCRdb. This chain connects TRBV12-3 or TRBV12-4 to TRBJ2-3. The CDR3 numbers 13 amino acids, ends counted. CDR3 loop: CASSYFGSETQYL.

The DNA for the CDR3 is TGCAGCGTTGCCCCACAGGGAAGCACCGGGGAGCTGTTTTTT. Its protein is CSVAPQGSTGELFF. The J gene is TRBJ2-2, the V gene TRBV29-1; weak D call: TRBD1 (6 bases). Germline values: CDR1 SQVTM, CDR2 ANQGSEA. The CDR3 is 14 residues long. Deletions cut 4 bases from V and 4 bases from J, with 13 bases between.

On this clonotype itself: Being one base from a much bigger clone, this may be a read error. The V gene is TRBV18, the J gene TRBJ2-7; TRBD2 matches at 10 bases. The CDR3 extends over 15 amino acids. V shed 4 bases and J 7 bases; nucleotides not matched to a gene: 10. The germline V gene has CDR1 KGHSH and CDR2 LQKENI. CDR3 bases: TGTGCCAGCTCACTCCTAGCGGGAGAGTCAAATGAGCAGTACTTC. It is translated as CASSLLAGESNEQYF. Drawing the rest from reference TRBV18 and TRBJ2-7, the complete variable domain is NAGVMQNPRHLVRRRGQEARLRCSPMKGHSHVYWYRQLPEEGLKFMVYLQKENIIDESGMPKERFSAEFPKEGPSILRIQQVVRGDSAAYFCASSLLAGESNEQYFGPGTRLTVT.

V and J are TRBV6-2 or TRBV6-3 and TRBJ2-2; TRBD1 matches at 8 bases. Germline-derived CDR1 and CDR2 are MNHEY and SVGEGT. The CDR3 is 15 amino acids. V was pared by 0 bases and J by 11 bases, with 8 bases of the junction left unmatched. CDR3 region: CASSYSDQGAFELFF. CDR3 sequence (DNA): TGTGCCAGCAGTTACTCGGATCAGGGGGCTTTTGAGCTGTTTTTT.

This clonotype was seen repeatedly, ten times or more. V usage is TRBV27 and J usage is TRBJ1-4, with D perhaps matching TRBD1 (5 bases). Germline V CDR1 and CDR2: MNHEY, SMNVEV (reference sequence). V was cut by 2 bases and J by 10 bases, with 17 bases left in between. This CDR3 comprises 15 residues. The DNA for the CDR3 is TGTGCCAGCAGTTTACAGGGCCCAACCGGGGGAAAACTGTTTTTT. It codes for CASSLQGPTGGKLFF.

This chain joins TRBV4-2 and TRBJ1-1; no reliable D call. V lost 0 bases and J lost 1, with 6 bases in between. Per the germline V gene, CDR1 is LGHNA and CDR2 is YNFKEQ. The CDR3 has 14 residues. The CDR3 sequence is CASSQELPNTEAFF. The CDR3 DNA reads as TGTGCCAGCAGCCAAGAACTTCCGAACACTGAAGCTTTCTTT.

At least ten counts were recorded for this clonotype. The chain recombines TRBV20-1 with TRBJ2-7; D remains ambiguous. This CDR3 spans 14 amino acids. V was trimmed by 5 bases and J by 1 base, leaving 15 bases between them. Germline CDR1 DFQATT, CDR2 SNEGSKA (reference sequence). The CDR3 DNA reads as TGCAGTGCTCGGACGGATCCGTTTTCCTACGAGCAGTACTTC. Translation: CSARTDPFSYEQYF.

This clonotype occurred many times. The V and J genes are TRBV24-1 and TRBJ2-3, with D perhaps TRBD1 (5 bases). The CDR3 extends over 14 amino acids. The V and J ends lost 9 bases and 4 bases respectively, with 16 bases between them. The V gene's germline CDR1 is KGHDR and CDR2 SFDVKD. Here the CDR3 DNA reads TGTGCCACCTCGGACAAGTTTCTGGCAGATACGCAGTATTTT. This translates into CATSDKFLADTQYF.

The chain combines TRBV3-1 with TRBJ2-1; D is undetermined. V lost 1 base to trimming and J lost 5 bases, with 3 bases between them. Germline assignment: CDR1 LGHDT and CDR2 YNNKEL (reference sequence). This CDR3 contains 12 residues. The CDR3 loop reads CASSQGNNEQFF. The CDR3 DNA follows: TGTGCCAGCAGCCAAGGCAACAATGAGCAGTTCTTC.

The rearrangement joins TRBV27 to TRBJ2-3; weak D call: TRBD1 (5 bases). CDR1 MNHEY and CDR2 SMNVEV come from the germline V gene (reference sequence). With 0 bases removed from V and 3 bases from J, the gap between germline ends came to 10 bases. The CDR3 totals 15 residues. The CDR3 sequence: CASSLSGRETDTQYF. The CDR3, as DNA: TGTGCCAGCAGTTTATCAGGCAGGGAAACAGATACGCAGTATTTT.

For this clonotype: A single base is all that separates this from a far larger clone, so a read error is likely. This chain uses TRBV7-9 with TRBJ2-1, with 7 bases that match TRBD1. Gene TRBJ2-5 matches the end of the DNA better, so the J call may be wrong. The CDR3 totals 13 residues. CDR1 and CDR2 from the germline V gene are SEHNR and FQNEAQ (reference sequence). The CDR3 protein is CASSRGGLVTQYF. In DNA form, the CDR3 reads TGTGCCAGCAGCCGAGGGGGCCTAGTGACCCAGTACTTC.

Points on this clonotype: Germline and junction disagree at one end, which may indicate a read error. V is TRBV7-9 and J is TRBJ1-2, with TRBD1 identical over 8 bases. In germline, CDR1 is SEHNR, CDR2 FQNEAQ (reference sequence). This CDR3 spans 14 amino acids. The chain's CDR3 is CAGSYSTGGYGYTF. CDR3 bases: TGTGCCGGCAGTTATTCTACAGGGGGCTATGGCTACACCTTC.

Turning to this clonotype: Just one base apart from a much larger clone, this may be a read error. V and J are TRBV20-1 and TRBJ2-7; maybe TRBD2 (6 bases). The germline V and J ends were trimmed by 3 bases and 6 bases, with 9 bases remaining between them. Germline V gene sequence: CDR1 DFQATT, CDR2 SNEGSKA (reference sequence). The CDR3 is 11 residues long. The chain's CDR3 is CSARRGPEQYF. The CDR3 coding sequence is TGCAGTGCTAGGCGGGGACCCGAGCAGTACTTC.

This clonotype has at least ten counts. This chain joins TRBV24-1 and TRBJ2-7; no reliable D call. The CDR3 runs to 11 residues. Germline V gene lookup returns CDR1 KGHDR and CDR2 SFDVKD. Trimming stripped 7 bases from V and 8 bases from J, with 11 bases between. CDR3 DNA sequence: TGTGCCACCAGAGGTACCATGAAGCAGTACTTC. This gives the protein CATRGTMKQYF.

V usage is TRBV6-2 or TRBV6-3 and J usage is TRBJ2-7; TRBD1 might be the D (5 bases). The length of the CDR3 is 14 residues. From germline, CDR1 is MNHEY and CDR2 SVGEGT. Trimming pared 5 bases from V and 2 bases from J, leaving 13 bases between. The CDR3 spells CASSRPGYPYEQYF. The CDR3 DNA sequence: TGTGCCAGCAGTCGGCCAGGGTATCCCTACGAGCAGTACTTC.

This clonotype was detected ten times or more. V is TRBV28 and J is TRBJ2-7, with D maybe TRBD2 (6 bases). Germline-derived CDR1 and CDR2 are MDHEN and SYDVKM. The CDR3 contains 17 residues. Between the trimmed V and J ends, which lost 2 bases and 1 base, there was a span of 18 bases. The chain's CDR3 is CASSLPDGTPISYEQYF. The CDR3 DNA reads TGTGCCAGCAGTTTACCCGACGGGACTCCGATTTCCTACGAGCAGTACTTC.

The table lists this clonotype with many counts. The chain joins TRBV2 to TRBJ2-1, with D maybe TRBD2 (6 bases). CDR1 is SNHLY and CDR2 is FYNNEI in the germline V gene. V was trimmed by 6 bases and J by 7 bases, leaving 10 bases between them. The CDR3 runs to 12 residues. CDR3 residues: CASREEGNEQFF. The CDR3 region has the DNA TGTGCCAGCAGGGAGGAGGGGAATGAGCAGTTCTTC.

At least ten counts were recorded for this clonotype. V gene TRBV20-1 combines with J gene TRBJ2-5; 15 positions agree with TRBD2. Germline CDR1 and CDR2: DFQATT and SNEGSKA (reference sequence). The ends lost 2 bases at V and 4 bases at J; junction bases unmatched: 8. The CDR3 has 17 residues. CDR3 sequence reads: CSARTREGLAGGETQYF. The CDR3 DNA reads as TGCAGTGCTAGAACCCGGGAGGGACTAGCGGGAGGAGAGACCCAGTACTTC.

This clonotype was recorded at least ten times. The chain uses TRBV12-3 or TRBV12-4 and TRBJ2-5; a possible D gene is TRBD2 (6 bases). Trimming shortened V by 2 bases and J by 5 bases, and 12 bases separated the two germline ends. This CDR3 is built from 14 residues. CDR3 amino acids: CASSLRDRGETQYF. The CDR3 DNA reads TGTGCCAGCAGTTTACGGGACCGGGGGGAGACCCAGTACTTC.

This clonotype appeared many times. The gene calls are TRBV6-2 or TRBV6-3 and TRBJ2-7; TRBD1 matches 8 bases. There are 14 residues in the CDR3. Germline V lookup: CDR1 MNHEY, CDR2 SVGEGT. V shed 6 bases and J 6 bases; nucleotides not matched to a gene: 10. CDR3 coding DNA: TGTGCCAGCAGCTCACAGGGGGTCGGCCGCGAGCAGTACTTC. It encodes CASSSQGVGREQYF.

This clonotype appeared many times. The genes are TRBV20-1 and TRBJ2-1; no reliable D call. The CDR3 covers 12 residues. Trimming took 3 bases from V and 9 from J, leaving 12 bases between them. Per the germline V gene, CDR1 is DFQATT and CDR2 is SNEGSKA (reference sequence). CDR3 region: CSARSFRGEQFF. The CDR3 nucleotides are TGCAGTGCTAGGTCTTTCCGCGGTGAGCAGTTCTTC.

For this clonotype: A far bigger clonotype differs at one base, so this is likely a read error. The rearrangement links TRBV28 to TRBJ2-5; possible D gene TRBD2, 6 bases. The germline V gene has CDR1 MDHEN and CDR2 SYDVKM. Trimming took 11 bases from V and 2 from J, leaving 15 bases between them. CDR3 length: 13 residues. The DNA for the CDR3 is TGTGCCTGGGAGTCGGGAGTACAAGAGACCCAGTACTTC. Amino acids: CAWESGVQETQYF. Supplemented by reference TRBV28 and TRBJ2-5, the full variable domain reads DVKVTQSSRYLVKRTGEKVFLECVQDMDHENMFWYRQDPGLGLRLIYFSYDVKMKEKGDIPEGYSVSREKKERFSLILESASTNQTSMYLCAWESGVQETQYFGPGTRLLVL.

Remarks on this clonotype: This clone may be a read error of a much larger clone one base away. Lacking the conserved final phenylalanine or tryptophan, this CDR3 likely reflects a read error. The V gene is TRBV6-6, the J gene TRBJ1-2; D is possibly TRBD1 (5 bases). V dropped 0 bases and J dropped 4 bases, with 9 bases sitting between them. This CDR3 spans 14 amino acids. Per the germline V gene, CDR1 is MNHNY and CDR2 is SVGAGI (reference sequence). This chain's CDR3 is CASSYSGLSYGYTL. The DNA of the CDR3 is TGTGCCAGCAGTTACTCGGGACTGAGCTATGGCTACACCCTC.

This clonotype was observed at least ten times. The V gene is TRBV19, the J gene TRBJ2-3, with 8 bases that match TRBD1. The germline V gene has CDR1 LNHDA and CDR2 SQIVND (reference sequence). CDR3 size: 14 residues. V lost 7 bases and J lost 3; bases outside the gene matches: 6. CDR3 in DNA: TGTGCCAGTATTGAGACAGGGGCGACAGATACGCAGTATTTT. This sequence encodes CASIETGATDTQYF.

This clonotype was seen many times. The V call is TRBV11-2, the J call TRBJ2-2; 10 bases are shared with TRBD2. The CDR3 totals 15 residues. V was clipped by 10 bases and J by 6 bases; unmatched bases: 11. Germline CDR1 reads SGHAT; CDR2 reads FQNNGV. This CDR3 is CATSSSGGGPGELFF. The CDR3 nucleotides read TGTGCCACCTCTTCAAGCGGGGGGGGTCCCGGGGAGCTGTTTTTT.

This clonotype has at least ten counts. The CDR3 here is CASSRTSGRGDTQYF. The CDR3 DNA follows: TGTGCCAGCAGCAGGACTAGCGGGAGAGGAGACACGCAGTATTTT. This chain links TRBV11-2 with TRBJ2-3; TRBD2 matches 13 bases. Germline V lookup: CDR1 SGHAT, CDR2 FQNNGV. V shed 5 bases, J shed 9 bases, and the junction held 8 bases outside the gene matches. CDR3 length equals 15 residues.